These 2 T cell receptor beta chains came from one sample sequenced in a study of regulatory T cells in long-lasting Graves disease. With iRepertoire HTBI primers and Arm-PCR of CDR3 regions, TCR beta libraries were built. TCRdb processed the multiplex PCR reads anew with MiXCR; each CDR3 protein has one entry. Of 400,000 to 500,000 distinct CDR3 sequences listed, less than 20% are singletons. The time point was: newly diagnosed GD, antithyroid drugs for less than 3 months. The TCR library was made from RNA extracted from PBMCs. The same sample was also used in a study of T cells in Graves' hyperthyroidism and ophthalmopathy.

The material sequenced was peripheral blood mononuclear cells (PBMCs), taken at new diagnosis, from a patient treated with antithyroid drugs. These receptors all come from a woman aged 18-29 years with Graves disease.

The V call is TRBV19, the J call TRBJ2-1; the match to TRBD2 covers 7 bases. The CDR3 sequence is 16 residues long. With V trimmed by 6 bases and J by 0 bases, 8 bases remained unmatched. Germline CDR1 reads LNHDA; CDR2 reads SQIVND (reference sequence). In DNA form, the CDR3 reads TGTGCCAGTAGCCTGGGAGGGGCAGACTCCTACAATGAGCAGTTCTTC. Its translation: CASSLGGADSYNEQFF.

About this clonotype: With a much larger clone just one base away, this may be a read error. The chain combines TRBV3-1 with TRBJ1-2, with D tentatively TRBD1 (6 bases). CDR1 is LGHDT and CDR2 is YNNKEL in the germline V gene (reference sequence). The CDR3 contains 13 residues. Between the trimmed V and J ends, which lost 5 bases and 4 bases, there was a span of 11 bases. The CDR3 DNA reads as TGTGCCAGCAGCACAGACAGGAGCTATGGCTACACCTTC. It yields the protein CASSTDRSYGYTF.